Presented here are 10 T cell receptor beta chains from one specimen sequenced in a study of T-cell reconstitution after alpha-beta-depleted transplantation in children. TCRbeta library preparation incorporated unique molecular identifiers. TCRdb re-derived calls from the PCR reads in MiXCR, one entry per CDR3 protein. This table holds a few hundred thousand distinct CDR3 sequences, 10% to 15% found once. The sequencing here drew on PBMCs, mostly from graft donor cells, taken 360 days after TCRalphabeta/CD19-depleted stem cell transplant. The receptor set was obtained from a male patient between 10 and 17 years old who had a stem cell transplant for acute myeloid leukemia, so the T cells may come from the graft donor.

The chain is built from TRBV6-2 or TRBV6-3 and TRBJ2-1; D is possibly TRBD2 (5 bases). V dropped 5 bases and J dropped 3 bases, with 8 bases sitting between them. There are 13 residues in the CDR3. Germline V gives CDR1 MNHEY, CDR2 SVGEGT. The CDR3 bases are TGTGCCAGCAGTCATGGAGGCTACAATGAGCAGTTCTTC. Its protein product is CASSHGGYNEQFF.

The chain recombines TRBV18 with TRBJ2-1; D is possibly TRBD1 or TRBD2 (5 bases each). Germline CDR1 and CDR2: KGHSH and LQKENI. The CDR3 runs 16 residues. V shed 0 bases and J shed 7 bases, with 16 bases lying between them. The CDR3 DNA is TGTGCCAGCTCACCACCAATTCTACCGGGGCGGAATGAGCAGTTCTTC. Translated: CASSPPILPGRNEQFF. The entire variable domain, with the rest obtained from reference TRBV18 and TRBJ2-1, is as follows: NAGVMQNPRHLVRRRGQEARLRCSPMKGHSHVYWYRQLPEEGLKFMVYLQKENIIDESGMPKERFSAEFPKEGPSILRIQQVVRGDSAAYFCASSPPILPGRNEQFFGPGTRLTVL.

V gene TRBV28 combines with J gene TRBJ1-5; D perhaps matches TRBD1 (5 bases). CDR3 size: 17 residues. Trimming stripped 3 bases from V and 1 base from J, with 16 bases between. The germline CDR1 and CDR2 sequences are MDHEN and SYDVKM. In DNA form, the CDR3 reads TGTGCCAGCAGTTTTAGACTCAGGGATTCGAGCAATCAGCCCCAGCATTTT. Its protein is CASSFRLRDSSNQPQHF.

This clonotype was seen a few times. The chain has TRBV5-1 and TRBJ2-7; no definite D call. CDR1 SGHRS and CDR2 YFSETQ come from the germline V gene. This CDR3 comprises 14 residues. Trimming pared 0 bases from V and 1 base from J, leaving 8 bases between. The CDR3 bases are TGCGCCAGCAGCTTGGTCAGCGTTTCCTACGAGCAGTACTTC. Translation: CASSLVSVSYEQYF.

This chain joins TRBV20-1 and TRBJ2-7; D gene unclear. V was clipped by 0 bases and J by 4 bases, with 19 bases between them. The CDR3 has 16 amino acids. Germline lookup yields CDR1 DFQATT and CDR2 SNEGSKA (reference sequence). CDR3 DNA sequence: TGCAGTGCTAGAGATCACCTAGTACCCCTCACATACGAGCAGTACTTC. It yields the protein CSARDHLVPLTYEQYF.

The chain's CDR3 is CASRSGRAFYNEQFF. The CDR3 DNA reads TGTGCCAGCAGAAGCGGGAGGGCCTTCTACAATGAGCAGTTCTTC. The J gene is TRBJ2-1, the V gene TRBV6-1, with 10 bases fitting TRBD2. The CDR3 has 15 residues. V was pared by 6 bases and J by 3 bases, with 5 bases of the junction left unmatched. Looked up from germline, CDR1 is MNHNS and CDR2 is SASEGT.

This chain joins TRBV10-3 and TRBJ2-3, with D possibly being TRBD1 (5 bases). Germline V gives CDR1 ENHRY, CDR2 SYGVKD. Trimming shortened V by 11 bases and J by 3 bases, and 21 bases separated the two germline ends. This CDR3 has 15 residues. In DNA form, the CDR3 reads TGTGCCTCCGGGCAGGGCTTCCAGCAGACAGATACGCAGTATTTT. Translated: CASGQGFQQTDTQYF.

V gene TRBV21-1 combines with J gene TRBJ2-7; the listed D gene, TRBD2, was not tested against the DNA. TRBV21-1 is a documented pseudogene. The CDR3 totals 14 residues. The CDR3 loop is CATKRGPFSYEQYF. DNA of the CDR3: TGTGCCACCAAGCGGGGGCCCTTCTCCTACGAGCAGTACTTC.

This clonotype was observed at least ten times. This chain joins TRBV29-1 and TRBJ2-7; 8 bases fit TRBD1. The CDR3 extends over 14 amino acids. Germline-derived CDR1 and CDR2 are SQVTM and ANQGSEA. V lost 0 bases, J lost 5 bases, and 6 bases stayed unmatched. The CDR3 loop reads CSVEDSDRGNEQYF. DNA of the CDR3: TGCAGCGTTGAAGATTCTGACAGGGGTAACGAGCAGTACTTC.

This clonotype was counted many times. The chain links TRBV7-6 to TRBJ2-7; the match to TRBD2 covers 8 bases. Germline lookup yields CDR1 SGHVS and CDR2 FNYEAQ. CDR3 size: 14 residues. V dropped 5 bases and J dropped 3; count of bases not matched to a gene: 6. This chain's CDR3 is CASSLGTSHYEQYF. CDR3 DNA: TGTGCCAGCAGCCTCGGGACTAGTCACTACGAGCAGTACTTC.